Below, 25 T cell receptor beta chains from the same sample are listed, as sequenced in a study of PD-L1 blockade in urothelial cancer. The time point denotes: pretreatment peripheral blood. The assay was immunoSEQ multiplex PCR, and TCRdb's table has in-frame clones only and misses some. This table holds about 130,000 clones, 65% to 85% found once. The specimen was PBMCs, collected around atezolizumab (anti-PD-L1) treatment. Every receptor here comes from a man aged 45-65 years with urothelial cancer.

The chain uses TRBV2 and TRBJ2-7; TRBD1 aligns across 7 bases. Germline V gives CDR1 SNHLY, CDR2 FYNNEI. The CDR3 extends over 15 amino acids. Unmatched junction bases numbered 8, after V lost 6 bases and J lost 0 bases. This CDR3 is CASSKEGGASYEQYF. In nucleotides, the CDR3 is TGTGCCAGCAGCAAGGAAGGGGGCGCCTCCTACGAGCAGTACTTC.

The genes are TRBV10-3 and TRBJ1-5; a possible D gene is TRBD1 (6 bases). Germline CDR1 is ENHRY and CDR2 is SYGVKD. The CDR3 contains 13 residues. Trimming pared 6 bases from V and 4 bases from J, leaving 10 bases between. The CDR3 DNA reads TGTGCCATCAGGGGGGCCTCAAATCAGCCCCAGCATTTT. Encoded protein: CAIRGASNQPQHF.

This clone was counted between two and nine times. The J gene is TRBJ2-7, the V gene TRBV28, with no clear D. The CDR3 is 15 amino acids. The ends were cut back, 5 bases at V and 2 bases at J, with 16 bases in the middle. CDR1 is MDHEN, CDR2 SYDVKM, per germline. CDR3 sequence reads: CASSPALGRTYEQYF. As DNA, the CDR3 is TGTGCCAGCAGTCCCGCCTTGGGCAGGACCTACGAGCAGTACTTC.

The rearrangement joins TRBV11-2 to TRBJ2-7; 11 nucleotides match TRBD2. CDR3 length: 15 residues. Trimming at V came to 5 bases and at J to 4 bases, leaving 7 bases not matched to a gene. The V gene's germline CDR1 is SGHAT and CDR2 FQNNGV. CDR3 DNA: TGTGCCAGCAGCCCCGCCGGGACTAGCGGATACGAGCAGTACTTC. Protein sequence: CASSPAGTSGYEQYF.

This chain links TRBV25-1 with TRBJ1-2; tentative D call: TRBD1 (5 bases). The CDR3 has 16 residues. Germline lookup yields CDR1 MGHDK and CDR2 SYGVNS. Trimming pared 4 bases from V and 5 bases from J, leaving 20 bases between. CDR3 amino acids: CASSVQGSGLPYGYTF. As DNA, the CDR3 is TGTGCCAGCAGTGTGCAGGGCAGTGGTCTTCCATATGGCTACACCTTC.

The V gene is TRBV5-1, the J gene TRBJ2-3, with TRBD2 matching over 12 bases. From germline, CDR1 is SGHRS and CDR2 YFSETQ. This CDR3 spans 15 amino acids. V was clipped by 4 bases and J by 2 bases; unmatched bases: 2. The CDR3: CASSRLAGATDTQYF. CDR3 DNA: TGCGCCAGCAGCCGACTAGCGGGAGCCACAGATACGCAGTATTTT.

The rearrangement joins TRBV7-9 to TRBJ1-6, with D perhaps TRBD1 (5 bases). Deletions cut 5 bases from V and 13 bases from J, with 15 bases between. CDR1 is SEHNR and CDR2 is FQNEAQ in the germline V gene (reference sequence). The CDR3 loop spans 13 amino acids. The CDR3 nucleotides are TGTGCCAGCAGCCGATCGACAGCTCAGCCCCTCCACTTT. This translates into CASSRSTAQPLHF.

V and J are TRBV6-6 and TRBJ1-2; D gene ambiguous. The CDR3 spans 14 residues. V was trimmed by 2 bases and J by 4 bases, leaving 11 bases between them. Germline V gene sequence: CDR1 MNHNY, CDR2 SVGAGI (reference sequence). The CDR3 loop reads CASSYKEGSYGYTF. The DNA of the CDR3 is TGTGCCAGCAGTTACAAGGAGGGAAGCTATGGCTACACCTTC.

The chain recombines TRBV28 with TRBJ1-5; D remains ambiguous. V was shortened by 5 bases and J by 1 base, with 9 bases between the two germline ends. The CDR3 is made up of 14 amino acids. Germline V lookup: CDR1 MDHEN, CDR2 SYDVKM. CDR3 sequence reads: CASSPRGSNQPQHF. The CDR3 DNA is TGTGCCAGCAGTCCGCGGGGAAGCAATCAGCCCCAGCATTTT.

J is TRBJ1-5 and V is TRBV19, with no clear D. CDR3 length: 14 residues. Germline CDR1 is LNHDA and CDR2 is SQIVND (reference sequence). V gave up 10 bases and J gave up 1 base, with 14 bases separating them. CDR3: CATNIHGSNQPQHF. The CDR3 nucleotides are TGTGCCACCAATATCCACGGGAGCAATCAGCCCCAGCATTTT.

The chain joins TRBV19 to TRBJ2-1; D unresolved. V shed 5 bases and J shed 4 bases, with 12 bases lying between them. The CDR3 length is 14 residues. Germline V lookup: CDR1 LNHDA, CDR2 SQIVND (reference sequence). The CDR3 DNA is TGTGCCAGTAGTGGTCCAGTTATATACAATGAGCAGTTCTTC. This translates into CASSGPVIYNEQFF.

This chain links TRBV10-3 with TRBJ1-1; D perhaps matches TRBD1 (5 bases). The germline V and J ends were trimmed by 0 bases and 8 bases, with 10 bases remaining between them. The CDR3 is made up of 13 amino acids. The V gene's germline CDR1 is ENHRY and CDR2 SYGVKD. CDR3 sequence reads: CAISESHRTEAFF. Here the CDR3 DNA reads TGTGCCATCAGTGAGTCCCACAGGACGGAAGCTTTCTTT.

The table lists this clone with a count of one. V usage is TRBV14 and J usage is TRBJ1-2; D gene unclear. This CDR3 has 17 amino acids. In germline, CDR1 is SGHDN, CDR2 FVKESK. V was clipped by 1 base and J by 6 bases, with 21 bases between them. The CDR3 is CASSQANGGVSGHGYTF. In nucleotides, the CDR3 is TGTGCCAGCAGCCAAGCCAACGGTGGAGTTTCGGGTCATGGCTACACCTTC.

This clone occurred a few times. This chain connects TRBV29-1 to TRBJ1-1; D gene ambiguous. The CDR3 runs 10 residues. V was pared by 6 bases and J by 3 bases, with 5 bases between. The V gene's germline CDR1 is SQVTM and CDR2 ANQGSEA. The CDR3 loop is CSVAYTEAFF. The CDR3 coding sequence is TGCAGCGTAGCCTACACTGAAGCTTTCTTT.

The V and J genes are TRBV9 and TRBJ2-7; D perhaps matches TRBD2 (5 bases). V lost 3 bases, J lost 9 bases, and 25 bases lay in between. CDR3 length: 16 residues. Germline V gene lookup returns CDR1 SGDLS and CDR2 YYNGEE. The CDR3 loop is CASSADRDSRSWGQYF. CDR3 bases: TGTGCCAGCAGCGCCGACCGGGATTCTCGGTCCTGGGGGCAGTACTTC.

The V call is TRBV27, the J call TRBJ2-5; no clear D gene. The CDR3 has 12 amino acids. The ends were cut back, 4 bases at V and 7 bases at J, with 10 bases in the middle. Per germline, CDR1 MNHEY and CDR2 SMNVEV (reference sequence). The CDR3 region is CASSSSLGTQYF. In DNA form, the CDR3 reads TGTGCCAGCAGTTCATCCCTCGGGACCCAGTACTTC.

The chain links TRBV5-6 to TRBJ1-5, with TRBD1 as a possible D gene (5 bases). The CDR3 loop spans 15 amino acids. Deletions cut 4 bases from V and 5 bases from J, with 16 bases between. CDR1 is SGHDT, CDR2 YYEEEE, per germline. In DNA, the CDR3 is TGTGCCAGCAGCGGAACAGGAAGGGTGGATCAGCCCCAGCATTTT. This encodes CASSGTGRVDQPQHF.

The chain combines TRBV7-2 with TRBJ1-4, with a weak D call TRBD1 (6 bases). Germline assignment: CDR1 SGHTA and CDR2 FQGNSA. Trimming removed 6 bases at V and 7 bases at J, with 12 bases between. This CDR3 spans 13 amino acids. The CDR3 DNA sequence: TGTGCCAGCAGTCAGGGGCGGGTTGAAAAACTGTTTTTT. Its translation: CASSQGRVEKLFF.

The rearrangement uses TRBV5-4 and TRBJ1-2; 7 bases match TRBD1. Germline CDR1 SGHNT, CDR2 YYREEE (reference sequence). Unmatched junction bases numbered 10, after V lost 4 bases and J lost 1 base. CDR3 length: 16 amino acids. CDR3 nucleotides: TGTGCCAGCAGCGCGCCTCCGGGACAGAGTAACTATGGCTACACCTTC. It specifies CASSAPPGQSNYGYTF.

The J gene is TRBJ1-5, the V gene TRBV5-1; a weak D match, TRBD1 (6 bases). The germline V gene has CDR1 SGHRS and CDR2 YFSETQ. The CDR3 length is 15 residues. The V gene lost 0 bases and the J gene lost 4 bases, with 11 bases spanning the gap. CDR3 in amino acids: CASSLGTEPNQPQHF. The CDR3, as DNA: TGCGCCAGCAGCTTGGGGACAGAACCGAATCAGCCCCAGCATTTT.

The sample holds one count of this clone. The chain couples TRBV7-9 to TRBJ1-3; possible D gene TRBD1, 6 bases. V was trimmed by 1 base and J by 4 bases, leaving 11 bases between them. The germline gives CDR1 SEHNR, CDR2 FQNEAQ (reference sequence). The CDR3 spans 15 residues. CDR3 protein: CASSLERGTGNTIYF. The CDR3 bases are TGTGCCAGCAGCTTAGAGAGAGGGACAGGAAACACCATATATTTT.

The chain has TRBV19 and TRBJ2-3; tentative D call: TRBD2 (6 bases). Trimming removed 3 bases at V and 5 bases at J, with 18 bases between. The CDR3 loop spans 16 amino acids. The V gene's germline CDR1 is LNHDA and CDR2 SQIVND (reference sequence). CDR3 amino acids: CASSIPGVAGRDTQYF. As DNA, the CDR3 is TGTGCCAGTAGTATCCCGGGGGTGGCAGGGCGAGATACGCAGTATTTT.

The chain has TRBV5-5 and TRBJ1-4, with TRBD1 identical over 10 bases. With V trimmed by 4 bases and J by 8 bases, 8 bases remained unmatched. CDR3 length: 15 residues. Looked up from germline, CDR1 is SGHKS and CDR2 is YYEKEE (reference sequence). CDR3 DNA sequence: TGTGCCAGCAGCCTTAGTGGGACAGGGGACGAAAAACTGTTTTTT. Its translation: CASSLSGTGDEKLFF.

The rearrangement links TRBV19 to TRBJ2-1, with 14 bases lining up with TRBD2. This CDR3 is built from 16 residues. Germline lookup yields CDR1 LNHDA and CDR2 SQIVND (reference sequence). Trimming at V came to 0 bases and at J to 15 bases, leaving 10 bases not matched to a gene. The CDR3 sequence: CASSIDSGTSGRTLFF. DNA of the CDR3: TGTGCCAGTAGTATAGACTCGGGGACTAGCGGGAGAACTCTGTTCTTC.

This chain uses TRBV9 with TRBJ1-3; unclear D gene. CDR3 size: 14 residues. The ends were cut back, 3 bases at V and 2 bases at J, with 9 bases in the middle. The germline V gene has CDR1 SGDLS and CDR2 YYNGEE. The DNA of the CDR3 is TGTGCCAGCAGCGAAACATATGCTGGAAACACCATATATTTT. Translating gives CASSETYAGNTIYF.